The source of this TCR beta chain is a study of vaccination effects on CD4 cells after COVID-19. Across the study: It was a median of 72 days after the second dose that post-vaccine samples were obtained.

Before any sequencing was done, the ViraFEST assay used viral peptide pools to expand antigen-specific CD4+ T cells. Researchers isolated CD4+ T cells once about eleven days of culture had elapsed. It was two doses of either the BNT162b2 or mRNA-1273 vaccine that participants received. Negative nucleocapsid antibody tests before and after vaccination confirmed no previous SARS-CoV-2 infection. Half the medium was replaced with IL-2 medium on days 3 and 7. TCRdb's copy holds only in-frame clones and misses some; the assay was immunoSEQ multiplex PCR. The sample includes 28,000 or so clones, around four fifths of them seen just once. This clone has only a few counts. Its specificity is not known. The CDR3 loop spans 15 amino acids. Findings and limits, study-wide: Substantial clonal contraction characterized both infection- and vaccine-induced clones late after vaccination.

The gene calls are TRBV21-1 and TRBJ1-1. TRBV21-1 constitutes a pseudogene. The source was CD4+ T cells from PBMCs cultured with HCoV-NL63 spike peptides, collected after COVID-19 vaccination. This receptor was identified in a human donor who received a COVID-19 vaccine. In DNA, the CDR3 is TGTGCCAGCAGGCACCCCGATGGATGGAACACTGAAGCTTTCTTT. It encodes CASRHPDGWNTEAFF.